This T cell receptor (beta chain) was identified during a study of T-cell reconstitution after alpha-beta-depleted transplantation in children. The V end lost 0 bases, the J end lost 5 bases, and 16 bases lay between the germline ends. CDR1 is MGHRA and CDR2 is YSYEKL in the germline V gene. CDR3 length: 16 residues. General observations from the study: Newly produced T cells mostly provided counts and TCRbeta diversity after one year, as hyperexpanded clones declined.

The table lists this clonotype with many counts. Its matching antigen is unknown. The library targeted TCRbeta and was prepared with unique molecular identifiers. MiXCR, applied by TCRdb to the PCR reads, yields one record per CDR3 protein. The sample has 85,000 to 120,000 distinct CDR3 sequences, approximately 8% seen once. The chain has TRBV4-1 and TRBJ2-5; D is tentatively TRBD1 or TRBD2 (5 bases each). This TCR came from a boy aged 2 to 10 with acute lymphoblastic leukemia, due to receive a stem cell transplant. Source: PBMCs, taken before TCRalphabeta/CD19-depleted stem cell transplant. In DNA, the CDR3 is TGCGCCAGCAGCCAAGACGAGGGGACCCTCTGGGAGACCCAGTACTTC. It yields the protein CASSQDEGTLWETQYF.